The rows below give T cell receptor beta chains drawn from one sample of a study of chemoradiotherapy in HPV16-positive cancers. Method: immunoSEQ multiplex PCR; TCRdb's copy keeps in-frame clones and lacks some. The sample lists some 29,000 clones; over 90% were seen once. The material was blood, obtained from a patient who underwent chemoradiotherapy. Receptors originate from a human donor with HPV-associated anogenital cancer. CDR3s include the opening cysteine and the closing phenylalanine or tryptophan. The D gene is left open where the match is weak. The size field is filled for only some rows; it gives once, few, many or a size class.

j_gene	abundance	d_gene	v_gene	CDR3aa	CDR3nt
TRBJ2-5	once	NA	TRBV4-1	CASSQLTGGETQYF	TGCGCCAGCAGCCAATTAACTGGGGGGGAGACCCAGTACTTC
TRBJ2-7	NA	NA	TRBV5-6	CASSLAGARPYEQYF	TGTGCCAGCAGCTTGGCAGGGGCTCGACCCTACGAGCAGTACTTC
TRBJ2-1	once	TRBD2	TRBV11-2	CASSRRRLAGVSEQFF	TGTGCCAGCAGCCGAAGGCGACTAGCGGGGGTGAGTGAGCAGTTCTTC
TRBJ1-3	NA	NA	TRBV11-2	CASSISGFGNTIYF	TGTGCCAGCAGCATTAGTGGGTTTGGAAACACCATATATTTT
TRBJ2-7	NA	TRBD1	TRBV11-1	CASSRGTASPSYEQYF	TGTGCCAGCAGTAGAGGGACAGCGTCTCCCTCCTACGAGCAGTACTTC
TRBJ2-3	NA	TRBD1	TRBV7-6	CASSSGTGRSDTQYF	TGTGCCAGCAGCTCCGGGACAGGGAGATCAGATACGCAGTATTTT
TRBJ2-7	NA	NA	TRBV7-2	CASSSGGVGGVLYEQYF	TGTGCCAGCAGCTCCGGTGGGGTAGGGGGGGTTCTCTACGAGCAGTACTTC
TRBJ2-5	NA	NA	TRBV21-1	CASSKAVRGQETQYF	TGTGCCAGCAGCAAAGCCGTCAGGGGGCAAGAGACCCAGTACTTC
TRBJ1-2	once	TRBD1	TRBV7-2	CASSLGYGQGGYGYTF	TGTGCCAGCAGCTTAGGGTATGGCCAGGGGGGCTATGGCTACACCTTC
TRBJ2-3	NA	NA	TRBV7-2	CASSSRGSTDTQYF	TGTGCCAGCAGCTCCCGGGGGAGCACAGATACGCAGTATTTT
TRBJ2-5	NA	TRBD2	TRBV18	CASSPLRTSGGVETQYF	TGTGCCAGCTCACCCCTGAGGACTAGCGGGGGGGTAGAGACCCAGTACTTC
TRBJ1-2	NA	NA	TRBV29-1	CSVVSRDGGYTF	TGCAGCGTTGTGTCCAGGGACGGTGGCTACACCTTC
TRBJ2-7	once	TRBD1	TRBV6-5	CASSYGQGEYEQYF	TGTGCCAGCAGTTACGGACAGGGGGAATACGAGCAGTACTTC
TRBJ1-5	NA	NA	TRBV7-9	CASSSPGQPQHF	TGTGCCAGCAGCTCCCCTGGTCAGCCCCAGCATTTT
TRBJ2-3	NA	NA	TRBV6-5	CASSYSTFTDTQYF	TGTGCCAGCAGTTACTCGACCTTCACAGATACGCAGTATTTT
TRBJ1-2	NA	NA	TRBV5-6	CASSLGLQINGYTF	TGTGCCAGCAGCTTGGGATTGCAGATCAATGGCTACACCTTC
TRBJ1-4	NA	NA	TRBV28	CASSTAGGKLFF	TGTGCCAGCTCCACGGCGGGTGGAAAACTGTTTTTT
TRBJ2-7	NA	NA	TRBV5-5	CASSFAGTYEQYF	TGTGCCAGCAGCTTTGCGGGGACCTACGAGCAGTACTTC
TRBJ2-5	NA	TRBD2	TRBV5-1	CASSLGGLGGQETQYF	TGCGCCAGCAGCTTGGGGGGACTAGGGGGCCAAGAGACCCAGTACTTC
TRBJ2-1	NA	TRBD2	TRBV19	CASRPWREGVYNEQFF	TGTGCCAGTAGACCCTGGCGGGAGGGCGTATACAATGAGCAGTTCTTC
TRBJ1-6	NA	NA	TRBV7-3	CASSNDRGSPLHF	TGTGCCAGCAGCAATGATAGGGGCTCACCCCTCCACTTT
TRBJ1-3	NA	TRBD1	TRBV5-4	CASSLQGGGPGNTIYF	TGTGCCAGCAGCTTGCAGGGGGGGGGTCCTGGAAACACCATATATTTT
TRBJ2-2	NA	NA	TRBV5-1	CASRLMNTGELFF	TGCGCCAGCCGGTTGATGAACACCGGGGAGCTGTTTTTT
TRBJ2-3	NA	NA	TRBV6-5	CASSSTRRDTQYF	TGTGCCAGCAGTTCGACCCGTAGGGATACGCAGTATTTT
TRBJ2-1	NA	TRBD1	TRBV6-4	CASISTGGLSYNEQFF	TGTGCCAGCATCTCTACAGGGGGCCTCTCCTACAATGAGCAGTTCTTC